Listed below are T cell receptor beta chains from one sample, sequenced in a study of radiotherapy plus CTLA-4 blockade in lung cancer. Profiling relied on immunoSEQ multiplex PCR, and the TCRdb table lists in-frame clones only, not all of them. The data hold 100,000 to 150,000 clones, with more than 65% observed a single time. Sample: peripheral blood, taken from a patient treated with radiotherapy plus ipilimumab. These receptor sequences come from a human donor with non-small cell lung cancer who had a partial response to radiotherapy plus ipilimumab. Each CDR3 is given with its conserved first and last residue. A D gene is named only where the DNA matches it firmly.

J,length,D,V,CDR3
TRBJ2-6,16,TRBD1,TRBV7-9,CASSWKTGYGANVLTF
TRBJ2-2,13,NA,TRBV25-1,CASNYENTGELFF
TRBJ2-1,14,TRBD2,TRBV6-1,CASSDGLAPNEQFF
TRBJ2-7,15,TRBD2,TRBV14,CASSLPTSGSYEQYF
TRBJ1-6,17,NA,TRBV4-3,CASSQAPKGSYNSPLHF
TRBJ1-1,15,NA,TRBV6-6,CASSSPGQMNTEAFF
TRBJ2-7,13,TRBD1,TRBV28,CASLDRVDYEQYF
TRBJ2-3,16,TRBD2,TRBV5-6,CASSFFVAGGTDTQYF
TRBJ1-5,14,NA,TRBV5-1,CASSPTGPNQPQHF
TRBJ1-1,15,TRBD1,TRBV5-1,CASGGSGGRNTEAFF
TRBJ2-5,11,NA,TRBV20-1,CSANYQETQYF
TRBJ2-5,11,NA,TRBV20-1,CSANREETQYF
TRBJ2-1,16,NA,TRBV9,CASSVGGGGSHNEQFF
TRBJ2-7,14,TRBD1,TRBV6-5,CASSEVGTGGEQYF
TRBJ2-3,12,NA,TRBV7-9,CASSSMLDTQYF
TRBJ2-2,16,TRBD2,TRBV18,CASSPYAGGNSGELFF
TRBJ1-2,14,NA,TRBV6-1,CASSETRGNYGYTF
TRBJ2-3,13,TRBD2,TRBV10-3,CAASGGGTDTQYF
TRBJ1-3,15,NA,TRBV9,CASSVAGGGGNTIYF
TRBJ1-5,11,NA,TRBV19,CASSIKGAQHF
TRBJ2-7,14,NA,TRBV5-1,CASNAGGTLYEQYF
TRBJ1-2,18,NA,TRBV10-2,CASSEDEPIPTANYGYTF
TRBJ2-7,13,NA,TRBV6-5,CASNGLASYEQYF
TRBJ2-2,15,TRBD2,TRBV19,CASRLAGANTGELFF
TRBJ2-3,18,TRBD2,TRBV30,CAWGRRASGSTGTDTQYF
TRBJ2-2,16,TRBD1,TRBV5-6,CASSSRRTGGTGELFF
TRBJ2-5,13,TRBD1,TRBV30,CAWKTGKVETQYF
TRBJ1-3,14,NA,TRBV7-6,CASSLPGLSNTIYF
TRBJ2-1,15,NA,TRBV25-1,CASSDGGPHYNEQFF
TRBJ1-1,15,NA,TRBV25-1,CASSEYRTPGTEAFF
TRBJ2-1,17,TRBD2,TRBV18,CASSPDGSGSSYNEQFF
TRBJ1-5,15,NA,TRBV19,CASSTRLGSNQPQHF
TRBJ1-1,15,NA,TRBV28,CASSPSTGRNTEAFF
TRBJ2-1,14,TRBD2,TRBV6-1,CASSEGLAPNEQFF
TRBJ1-4,14,NA,TRBV5-6,CASSDSPGGEKLFF
TRBJ2-7,15,TRBD2,TRBV5-1,CASSLYSGNNYEQYF
TRBJ2-7,14,NA,TRBV5-1,CASSSLAVPYEQYF
TRBJ2-1,15,TRBD1,TRBV7-7,CASSFGQGAPNEQFF
TRBJ2-2,14,TRBD1,TRBV6-1,CASSSGTGDGELFF
TRBJ2-5,15,TRBD2,TRBV7-9,CASSFSTSGKETQYF
TRBJ2-5,14,NA,TRBV10-2,CASSRASAGETQYF
TRBJ1-4,16,NA,TRBV10-3,CAISESSRGTNEKLFF
TRBJ2-1,15,TRBD1,TRBV25-1,CASSPGGRGQDEQFF
TRBJ2-3,19,TRBD2,TRBV30,CAWSPSGTSGRRWTDTQYF
TRBJ2-1,15,TRBD1,TRBV2,CASSVDRGPYNEQFF
TRBJ2-1,15,TRBD2,TRBV28,CASSTTSGSYNEQFF
TRBJ2-3,15,NA,TRBV13,CASSSNSGVADTQYF
TRBJ2-7,12,TRBD1,TRBV10-2,CASRGQASEQYF